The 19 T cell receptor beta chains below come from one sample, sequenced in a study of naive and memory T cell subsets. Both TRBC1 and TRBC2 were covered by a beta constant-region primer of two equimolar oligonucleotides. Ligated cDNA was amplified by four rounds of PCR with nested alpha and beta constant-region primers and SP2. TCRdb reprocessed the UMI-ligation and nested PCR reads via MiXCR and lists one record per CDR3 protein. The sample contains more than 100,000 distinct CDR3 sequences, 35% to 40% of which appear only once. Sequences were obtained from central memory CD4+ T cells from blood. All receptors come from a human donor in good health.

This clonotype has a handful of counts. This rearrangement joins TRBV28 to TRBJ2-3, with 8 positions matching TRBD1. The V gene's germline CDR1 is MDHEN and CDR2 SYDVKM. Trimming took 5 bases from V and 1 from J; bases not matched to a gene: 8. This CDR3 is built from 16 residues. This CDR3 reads CASSPPDRVGTDTQYF. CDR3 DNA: TGTGCCAGCAGTCCCCCGGACAGGGTAGGCACAGATACGCAGTATTTT.

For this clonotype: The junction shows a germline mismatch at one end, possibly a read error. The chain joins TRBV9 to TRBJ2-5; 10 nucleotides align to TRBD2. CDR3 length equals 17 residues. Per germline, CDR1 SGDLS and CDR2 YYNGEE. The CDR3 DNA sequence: TGTGCCAACAGCGGAGACCTGGGGACTAGCGAACAAGAGACCCAGTACTTC. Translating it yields CANSGDLGTSEQETQYF.

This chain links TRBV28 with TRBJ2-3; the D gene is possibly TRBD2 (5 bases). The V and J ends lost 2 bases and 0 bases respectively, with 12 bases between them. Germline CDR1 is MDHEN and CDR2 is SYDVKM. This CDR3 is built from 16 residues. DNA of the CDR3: TGTGCCAGCAGTTTAGGGCCTACGGGGAGCACAGATACGCAGTATTTT. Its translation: CASSLGPTGSTDTQYF.

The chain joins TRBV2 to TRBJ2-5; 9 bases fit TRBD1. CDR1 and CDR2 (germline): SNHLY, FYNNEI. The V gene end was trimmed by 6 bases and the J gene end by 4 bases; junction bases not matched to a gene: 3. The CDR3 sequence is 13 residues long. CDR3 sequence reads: CASRDRGTETQYF. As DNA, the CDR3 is TGTGCCAGCAGGGACAGGGGAACAGAGACCCAGTACTTC. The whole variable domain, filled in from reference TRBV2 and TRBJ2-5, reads EPEVTQTPSHQVTQMGQEVILRCVPISNHLYFYWYRQILGQKVEFLVSFYNNEISEKSEIFDDQFSVERPDGSNFTLKIRSTKLEDSAMYFCASRDRGTETQYFGPGTRLLVL.

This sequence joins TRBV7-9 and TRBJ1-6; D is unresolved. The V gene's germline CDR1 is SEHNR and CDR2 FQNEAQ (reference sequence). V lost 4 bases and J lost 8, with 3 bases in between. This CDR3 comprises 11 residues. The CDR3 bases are TGTGCCAGCAGCTACGATTCACCCCTCCACTTT. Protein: CASSYDSPLHF.

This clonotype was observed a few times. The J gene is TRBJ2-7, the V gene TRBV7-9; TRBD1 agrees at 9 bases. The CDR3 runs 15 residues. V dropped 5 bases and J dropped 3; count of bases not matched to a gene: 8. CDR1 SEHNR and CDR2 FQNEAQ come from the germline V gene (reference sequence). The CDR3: CASSHRTGVGYEQYF. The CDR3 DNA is TGTGCCAGCAGCCACCGGACAGGGGTAGGCTACGAGCAGTACTTC.

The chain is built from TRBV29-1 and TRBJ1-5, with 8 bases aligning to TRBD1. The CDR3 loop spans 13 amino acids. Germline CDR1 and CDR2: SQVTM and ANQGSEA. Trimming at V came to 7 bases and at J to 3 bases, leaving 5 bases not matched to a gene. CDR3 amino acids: CSAQGAPNQPQHF. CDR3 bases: TGCAGCGCCCAGGGGGCTCCCAATCAGCCCCAGCATTTT.

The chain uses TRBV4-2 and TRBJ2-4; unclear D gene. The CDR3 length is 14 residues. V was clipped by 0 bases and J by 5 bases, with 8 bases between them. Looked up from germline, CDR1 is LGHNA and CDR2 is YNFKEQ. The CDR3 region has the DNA TGTGCCAGCAGCCAAGAATACGCAGAAAACATTCAGTACTTC. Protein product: CASSQEYAENIQYF.

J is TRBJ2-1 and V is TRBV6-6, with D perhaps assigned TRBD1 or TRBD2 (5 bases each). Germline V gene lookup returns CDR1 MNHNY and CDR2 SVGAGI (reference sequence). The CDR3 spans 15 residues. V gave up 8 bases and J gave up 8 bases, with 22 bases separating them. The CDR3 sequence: CASSTSARELHEQFF. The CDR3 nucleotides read TGTGCCAGCTCCACTTCGGCCAGGGAGCTCCATGAGCAGTTCTTC.

The CDR3 region has the DNA TGTGCCAGCAGCCAAGCCGGGACACAGATTCTAGCCAAAAACATTCAGTACTTC. This codes for CASSQAGTQILAKNIQYF. The V gene is TRBV3-1, the J gene TRBJ2-4, with a tentative D call TRBD1 (6 bases). This CDR3 spans 18 amino acids. V was pared by 1 base and J by 0 bases, with 16 bases between. Germline CDR1 and CDR2: LGHDT and YNNKEL (reference sequence).

This CDR3 reads CASRRLYGYTF. CDR3 in DNA: TGTGCCAGCAGACGATTGTATGGCTACACCTTC. J is TRBJ1-2 and V is TRBV28; D is unclear. This CDR3 spans 11 amino acids. V was pared by 6 bases and J by 5 bases, with 7 bases between. Germline CDR1 and CDR2: MDHEN and SYDVKM.

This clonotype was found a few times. The CDR3 bases are TGTGCCAGCAGTTCCGGGACAGGGAACGAGCAGTACTTC. Encoded protein: CASSSGTGNEQYF. The rearrangement links TRBV28 to TRBJ2-7; TRBD1 aligns across 9 bases. V shed 4 bases, J shed 5 bases, and the junction held 3 bases outside the gene matches. CDR3 length: 13 amino acids. From germline, CDR1 is MDHEN and CDR2 SYDVKM.

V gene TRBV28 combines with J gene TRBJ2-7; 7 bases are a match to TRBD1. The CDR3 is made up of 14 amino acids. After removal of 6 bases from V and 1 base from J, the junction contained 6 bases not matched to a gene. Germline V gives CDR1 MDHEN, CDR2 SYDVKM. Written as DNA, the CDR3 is TGTGCCAGCAGCATGACAGGGATTTCCTACGAGCAGTACTTC. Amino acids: CASSMTGISYEQYF.

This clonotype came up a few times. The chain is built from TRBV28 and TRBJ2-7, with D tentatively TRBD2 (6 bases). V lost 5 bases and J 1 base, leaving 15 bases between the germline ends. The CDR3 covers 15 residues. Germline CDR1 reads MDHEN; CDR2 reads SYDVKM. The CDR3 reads CASSPAGTGSYEQYF. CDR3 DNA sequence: TGTGCCAGCAGTCCCGCGGGGACGGGGTCCTACGAGCAGTACTTC. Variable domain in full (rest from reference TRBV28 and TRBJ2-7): DVKVTQSSRYLVKRTGEKVFLECVQDMDHENMFWYRQDPGLGLRLIYFSYDVKMKEKGDIPEGYSVSREKKERFSLILESASTNQTSMYLCASSPAGTGSYEQYFGPGTRLTVT.

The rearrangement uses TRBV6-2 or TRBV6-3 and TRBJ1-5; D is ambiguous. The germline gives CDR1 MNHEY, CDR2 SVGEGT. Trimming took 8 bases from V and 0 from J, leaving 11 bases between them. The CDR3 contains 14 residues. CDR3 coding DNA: TGTGCCAGCGTCGCATTCAATAGCAATCAGCCCCAGCATTTT. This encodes CASVAFNSNQPQHF.

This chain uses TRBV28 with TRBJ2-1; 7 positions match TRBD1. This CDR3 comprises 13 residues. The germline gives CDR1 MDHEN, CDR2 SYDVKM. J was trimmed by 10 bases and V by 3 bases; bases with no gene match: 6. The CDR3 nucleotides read TGTGCCAGCAGTTTTCAGGGGGTGGGGGAGCAGTTCTTC. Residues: CASSFQGVGEQFF.

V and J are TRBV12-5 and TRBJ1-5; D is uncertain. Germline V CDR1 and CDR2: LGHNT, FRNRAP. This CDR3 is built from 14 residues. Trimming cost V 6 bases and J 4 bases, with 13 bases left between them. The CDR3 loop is CASGPDGVNQPQHF. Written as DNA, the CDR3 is TGTGCTAGTGGACCAGATGGGGTTAATCAGCCCCAGCATTTT.

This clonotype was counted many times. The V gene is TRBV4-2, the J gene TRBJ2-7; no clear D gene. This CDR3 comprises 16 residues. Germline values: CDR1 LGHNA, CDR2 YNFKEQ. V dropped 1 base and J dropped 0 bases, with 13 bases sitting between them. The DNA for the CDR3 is TGTGCCAGCAGCCAAGGCTTCGGCGGTAGCTCCTACGAGCAGTACTTC. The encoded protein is CASSQGFGGSSYEQYF.

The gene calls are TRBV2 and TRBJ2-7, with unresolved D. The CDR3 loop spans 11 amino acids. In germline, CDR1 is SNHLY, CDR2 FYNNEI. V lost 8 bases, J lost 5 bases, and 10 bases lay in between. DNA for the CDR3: TGTGCCAGCCGCTCGAGAGACGAGCAGTACTTC. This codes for CASRSRDEQYF.